This T cell receptor (beta chain) came from a study of beta chain features in type 1 diabetes. Study outcomes and limitations: A greater similarity of naive, central memory and Treg TCRB repertoires was seen among patients than among healthy donors. Type 1 diabetes patients had moderately but significantly shorter TCRB CDR3s in all four CD4+ subsets.

Germline trimming cut 4 bases from V and 0 bases from J; bases unmatched to any gene: 13. Germline V gives CDR1 SGHRS, CDR2 YFSETQ. CDR3 length: 19 amino acids. Every donor provided one heparinised blood draw, which averaged approximately 120 mL. Using CD45RO/CCR7/CD25/CD127/CD95/CD27, CD4+ naive, central memory, regulatory and stem cell-like memory cells were sorted. A remark on this clone: Its target is unknown.

As every portion of the isolated RNA was reverse transcribed, the sequencing read expressed TCRB transcripts. Generated by immunoSEQ multiplex PCR, the TCRdb table keeps only in-frame clones and is missing some. The sample records roughly 240,000 clones, around 14% being singletons. The source is a woman between 40 and 55 years old in good health. The chain is built from TRBV5-1 and TRBJ2-3; 11 nucleotides align to TRBD2. What was sequenced was naive CD4+ T cells from blood. CDR3 in amino acids: CASSKLAGAHSQSTDTQYF. In DNA, the CDR3 is TGCGCCAGCAGCAAACTAGCGGGGGCCCATTCACAAAGCACAGATACGCAGTATTTT. Combining the CDR3 with reference TRBV5-1 and TRBJ2-3 gives the whole variable domain KAGVTQTPRYLIKTRGQQVTLSCSPISGHRSVSWYQQTPGQGLQFLFEYFSETQRNKGNFPGRFSGRQFSNSRSEMNVSTLELGDSALYLCASSKLAGAHSQSTDTQYFGPGTRLTVL.